This TCR beta chain was found in a study of Graves' ophthalmopathy and Graves' hyperthyroidism. Amplified material comprised TCR beta CDR3 regions derived from RNA transcripts. HTBI-primed RT-PCR formed the first round, and a multiplex PCR formed the second. TCRdb called the multiplex PCR reads again in MiXCR, with one record for every CDR3 protein. The table has fewer than 250,000 distinct CDR3 sequences, under 30% seen once. This CDR3 region has 16 residues. Deletions cut 9 bases from V and 3 bases from J, with 21 bases between. Germline V CDR1 and CDR2: SGHRS, YFSETQ. The chain recombines TRBV5-1 with TRBJ2-2, with a weak D call TRBD1 (6 bases). This TCR was recovered from a man over 45 with Graves' ophthalmopathy. Specimen: peripheral blood. CDR3 sequence: CATQEEGQGYTGELFF. CDR3 in DNA: TGCGCCACCCAGGAAGAGGGCCAGGGGTACACCGGGGAGCTGTTTTTT.